The clone carrying this TCR beta chain was seen a few times. There are 13 residues in the CDR3. From germline, CDR1 is MNHNS and CDR2 SASEGT. V lost 10 bases to trimming and J lost 4 bases; unmatched junction nucleotides: 10. The data originate from a study of early T cells in non-severe SARS-CoV-2 infection. Turning to the study itself: Bulk RNA taken from unsorted whole blood was sequenced, leaving chains unpaired.

Separate cDNA molecules each had unique molecular identifiers attached to them. One entry per CDR3 protein results from TCRdb running MiXCR on the 5' RACE reads. The sample carries approximately 64,000 distinct CDR3 sequences, around 20% recorded once. The sample in question was whole blood, obtained at baseline. The chain is built from TRBV6-1 and TRBJ2-7; 7 positions match TRBD1. This receptor was taken from an adult who was a healthcare worker with PCR-confirmed SARS-CoV-2 infection or an uninfected control (not recorded which). The chain's CDR3 is CATRTGVLYEQYF. The CDR3 coding sequence is TGTGCCACCCGAACAGGGGTACTTTACGAGCAGTACTTC.